The clone carrying this T cell receptor beta chain was recorded once. Measured with immunoSEQ multiplex PCR; TCRdb has only the in-frame clones, and not every one. The sample contains more than 30,000 clones, approximately 79% of which appear only once. The source of the sample is a study of OX40 agonist ivuxolimab in advanced cancers. Germline lookup yields CDR1 SGHRS and CDR2 YFSETQ. V shed 2 bases and J shed 3 bases, with 11 bases lying between them. The CDR3 loop spans 15 amino acids. The V gene is TRBV5-1, the J gene TRBJ2-2; D may be TRBD2 (7 bases). The clonotype originates from an adult with an advanced solid tumor such as melanoma, head and neck, liver or kidney cancer. The source was CD4+ or CD8+ T cells sorted from blood, collected in a trial of the OX40 agonist ivuxolimab. The CDR3 loop reads CASSFAGADTGELFF. The CDR3 coding sequence is TGCGCCAGCAGCTTCGCGGGGGCGGACACCGGGGAGCTGTTTTTT.